A single sample is the source of the 26 T cell receptor beta chains below, sequenced in a study of neurological immune-mediated disorders. TCRdb called the 5' RACE reads again in MiXCR, with one record for every CDR3 protein. Of tens of thousands of distinct CDR3 sequences in the sample, almost 4% are singletons; the top ten hold approximately 1.3%. The sample consisted of PBMCs. The receptors were sampled from a man between 25 and 39 years old with multiple sclerosis.

This clonotype came up many times. The chain recombines TRBV12-3 or TRBV12-4 with TRBJ2-3, with TRBD2 identical over 9 bases. The CDR3 totals 16 residues. The V segment lost 5 bases and the J segment 3 bases; nucleotides outside the gene matches: 9. CDR3 nucleotide sequence: TGTGCCAGCAGTCTCCTTATAGCGGGGGTGACAGATACGCAGTATTTT. Amino acids: CASSLLIAGVTDTQYF.

This clonotype was seen at least ten times. The chain has TRBV4-1 and TRBJ1-2; no clear D gene. The CDR3 runs to 15 residues. With 0 bases removed from V and 2 bases from J, the gap between germline ends came to 10 bases. The germline V gene encodes CDR1 MGHRA and CDR2 YSYEKL. CDR3 sequence (DNA): TGCGCCAGCAGCCAAGATCCTGGGAAGAACTATGGCTACACCTTC. Residues: CASSQDPGKNYGYTF.

This clonotype was counted many times. J is TRBJ1-4 and V is TRBV20-1; D possibly corresponds to TRBD1 (5 bases). This CDR3 spans 13 amino acids. Germline V gene data show CDR1 as DFQATT and CDR2 as SNEGSKA (reference sequence). With 3 bases removed from V and 7 bases from J, the gap between germline ends came to 12 bases. The CDR3 region is CSASEAGLEKLFF. The DNA of the CDR3 is TGCAGTGCTAGCGAGGCAGGGCTTGAAAAACTGTTTTTT.

There are many counts of this clonotype. The chain joins TRBV12-3 or TRBV12-4 to TRBJ2-1; 10 positions agree with TRBD2. This CDR3 has 16 amino acids. The ends lost 3 bases at V and 3 bases at J; junction bases unmatched: 5. The CDR3 DNA reads TGTGCCAGCAGTTTCAGGACTAGCGGCGTCTACAATGAGCAGTTCTTC. Amino acid sequence: CASSFRTSGVYNEQFF.

Ten or more counts support this clonotype. The chain is built from TRBV5-6 and TRBJ1-2, with D tentatively TRBD1 (5 bases). V was pared by 4 bases and J by 10 bases, with 14 bases between. The CDR3 is 12 amino acids. CDR1 and CDR2 from the germline V gene are SGHDT and YYEEEE. CDR3 DNA: TGTGCCAGCAGCCTACGGTGGGGCGTCTACACCTTC. This gives the protein CASSLRWGVYTF.

A word on this clonotype: One end of the junction does not line up with germline, which may come from a read error. The rearrangement links TRBV3-1 to TRBJ2-1; 8 nucleotides line up with TRBD1. The CDR3 spans 15 residues. Germline CDR1 is LGHDT and CDR2 is YNNKEL (reference sequence). The CDR3 DNA sequence: TGTGCCAACAGCCCCGGACAGGGTTTTCAGAATGAGCAGTTCTTC. It specifies CANSPGQGFQNEQFF.

This clonotype was counted a few times. Just one base apart from a much larger clone, this may be a read error. The chain combines TRBV7-8 with TRBJ2-7, with TRBD1 matching over 7 bases. This CDR3 contains 14 residues. V shed 7 bases, J shed 0 bases, and the junction held 6 bases outside the gene matches. CDR1 and CDR2 (germline): SGHVS, FQNEAQ. Written as DNA, the CDR3 is TGTGCCAGCACCCCAGGGGGAAACTCCTACGAGCAGTACTTC. Protein: CASTPGGNSYEQYF.

This clonotype appeared many times. This chain connects TRBV24-1 to TRBJ1-2; D might be TRBD1 (5 bases). The V end lost 5 bases, the J end lost 8 bases, and 14 bases lay between the germline ends. In germline, CDR1 is KGHDR, CDR2 SFDVKD. CDR3 size: 13 residues. The CDR3 loop reads CATSGKGYDGYTF. The CDR3 DNA reads TGTGCCACCAGTGGGAAGGGGTACGACGGCTACACCTTC.

This clonotype was observed many times. This chain links TRBV15 with TRBJ2-2; D may be TRBD2 (7 bases). This CDR3 is built from 15 residues. V was cut by 5 bases and J by 6 bases, with 16 bases left in between. The germline gives CDR1 LNHNV, CDR2 YYDKDF (reference sequence). CDR3: CATSSLAGAPGELFF. The CDR3 nucleotides read TGTGCCACCAGCTCCCTGGCGGGGGCCCCCGGGGAGCTGTTTTTT.

This clonotype has a count of ten or more. The V call is TRBV5-1, the J call TRBJ2-5; 11 bases are shared with TRBD2. The germline CDR1 and CDR2 sequences are SGHRS and YFSETQ. The V segment lost 1 base and the J segment 2 bases; nucleotides outside the gene matches: 4. The CDR3 runs 16 residues. CDR3 region: CASSLSPSGGQETQYF. CDR3 bases: TGCGCCAGCAGCTTGAGTCCTAGCGGGGGGCAAGAGACCCAGTACTTC.

Many counts were recorded for this clonotype. The V and J genes are TRBV12-3 or TRBV12-4 and TRBJ1-5, with D hard to call. Trimming removed 5 bases at V and 4 bases at J, with 12 bases between. This CDR3 spans 14 amino acids. The CDR3 here is CASSRSRENQPQHF. CDR3 nucleotide sequence: TGTGCCAGCAGTAGATCAAGAGAAAATCAGCCCCAGCATTTT.

Ten or more counts support this clonotype. The CDR3 bases are TGTGCCAGCAGCCCCCAGGGAGTTAATGAAAAACTGTTTTTT. Its translation is CASSPQGVNEKLFF. V is TRBV7-8 and J is TRBJ1-4; D possibly corresponds to TRBD1 (5 bases). The V end was cut by 5 bases, the J end by 4 bases, with 11 bases between. Germline V gene data show CDR1 as SGHVS and CDR2 as FQNEAQ. This CDR3 contains 14 residues.

The sample holds many counts of this clonotype. This chain uses TRBV3-1 with TRBJ2-3, with TRBD2 as a possible D gene (5 bases). Germline assignment: CDR1 LGHDT and CDR2 YNNKEL (reference sequence). This CDR3 contains 14 residues. V was shortened by 2 bases and J by 4 bases, with 10 bases between the two germline ends. CDR3 residues: CASSQRGYADTQYF. Here the CDR3 DNA reads TGTGCCAGCAGCCAACGGGGTTACGCAGATACGCAGTATTTT.

This clonotype appeared many times. The chain joins TRBV7-9 to TRBJ2-7; D not resolved. Trimming removed 0 bases at V and 0 bases at J, with 9 bases between. CDR1 is SEHNR and CDR2 is FQNEAQ in the germline V gene (reference sequence). The CDR3 totals 15 residues. The CDR3: CASSLASGSSYEQYF. The DNA for the CDR3 is TGTGCCAGCAGCTTAGCGTCAGGCAGCTCCTACGAGCAGTACTTC.

In its sample, this clonotype was seen many times. This chain uses TRBV12-3 or TRBV12-4 with TRBJ2-1, with TRBD2 matching over 8 bases. The CDR3 runs 14 residues. The ends lost 5 bases at V and 3 bases at J; junction bases unmatched: 3. CDR3 sequence reads: CASSTSGFYNEQFF. The DNA for the CDR3 is TGTGCCAGCAGTACTAGCGGCTTCTACAATGAGCAGTTCTTC.

This clonotype was found a few times. A much larger clone lies a single base off, so this may be a read error. The gene calls are TRBV7-9 and TRBJ2-3, with a tentative D call TRBD1 (6 bases). The CDR3 is made up of 12 amino acids. The V and J ends lost 5 bases and 6 bases respectively, with 9 bases between them. Germline V gene sequence: CDR1 SEHNR, CDR2 FQNEAQ (reference sequence). In nucleotides, the CDR3 is TGTGCCAGCAGCCTTACAGGGGATACGCAGTATTTT. Translation gives CASSLTGDTQYF.

At least ten counts were recorded for this clonotype. The chain has TRBV4-2 and TRBJ2-2; D gene ambiguous. The CDR3 length is 14 residues. Trimming shortened V by 0 bases and J by 3 bases, and 5 bases separated the two germline ends. CDR1 and CDR2 (germline): LGHNA, YNFKEQ. The CDR3 region is CASSQDLDTGELFF. In nucleotides, the CDR3 is TGTGCCAGCAGCCAAGATTTAGACACCGGGGAGCTGTTTTTT.

This clonotype was detected a few times. J is TRBJ2-5 and V is TRBV6-2 or TRBV6-3, with 9 bases matching TRBD1. The germline gives CDR1 MNHEY, CDR2 SVGEGT. The CDR3 has 16 residues. V shed 4 bases and J 5 bases; nucleotides not matched to a gene: 11. The CDR3 loop is CASSSPGQGYLETQYF. CDR3 DNA sequence: TGTGCCAGCAGTTCTCCGGGACAGGGATACTTGGAGACCCAGTACTTC.

There are many counts of this clonotype. The chain employs TRBV18 and TRBJ1-1, with D perhaps matching TRBD1 (5 bases). Per the germline V gene, CDR1 is KGHSH and CDR2 is LQKENI. The CDR3 spans 15 residues. V was pared by 2 bases and J by 4 bases, with 14 bases between. The CDR3, as DNA: TGTGCCAGCTCACCAAGTATGGGGGTTGCCACTGAAGCTTTCTTT. This encodes CASSPSMGVATEAFF.

This clonotype was seen ten or more times. The gene calls are TRBV12-3 or TRBV12-4 and TRBJ1-5; D is unclear. The CDR3 totals 14 residues. V dropped 6 bases and J dropped 2 bases, with 11 bases sitting between them. Written as DNA, the CDR3 is TGTGCCAGCAGCTCCAACCGCGGCAATCAGCCCCAGCATTTT. Protein product: CASSSNRGNQPQHF.

Only a few counts were recorded for this clonotype. The chain joins TRBV9 to TRBJ2-1; 8 positions match TRBD2. The junction had 2 bases not matched to a gene; V was cut back by 0 bases and J by 3 bases. This CDR3 has 15 residues. Looked up from germline, CDR1 is SGDLS and CDR2 is YYNGEE. CDR3 protein: CASSVAGGIYNEQFF. CDR3 bases: TGTGCCAGCAGCGTAGCGGGGGGGATCTACAATGAGCAGTTCTTC.

Ten or more counts support this clonotype. A much more abundant neighbour one base away suggests this may be a read error. This rearrangement joins TRBV24-1 to TRBJ2-3; perhaps TRBD2 as D (5 bases). Germline V gene data show CDR1 as KGHDR and CDR2 as SFDVKD. The CDR3 totals 15 residues. Trimming shortened V by 5 bases and J by 2 bases, and 13 bases separated the two germline ends. The CDR3, as DNA: TGTGCCACCAGTGTCGGAGGACGGACCACAGATACGCAGTATTTT. It specifies CATSVGGRTTDTQYF.

This clonotype was observed many times. This rearrangement joins TRBV5-1 to TRBJ2-3, with TRBD1 as a possible D gene (5 bases). In germline, CDR1 is SGHRS, CDR2 YFSETQ. The ends were cut back, 4 bases at V and 10 bases at J, with 19 bases in the middle. This CDR3 has 14 amino acids. CDR3 region: CASSPGALAQAQYF. The CDR3 coding sequence is TGCGCCAGCAGCCCTGGGGCCCTGGCCCAGGCGCAGTATTTT.

This clonotype was seen at least ten times. This chain uses TRBV7-2 with TRBJ1-3; D is ambiguous. The CDR3 sequence is 16 residues long. Germline-derived CDR1 and CDR2 are SGHTA and FQGNSA. Trimming left V 5 bases short and J 0 bases short, with 14 bases between. The CDR3 spells CASSPRTGFSGNTIYF. In DNA, the CDR3 is TGTGCCAGCAGCCCCCGGACGGGATTCTCTGGAAACACCATATATTTT.

This clonotype occurred many times. The chain employs TRBV5-1 and TRBJ2-2; 15 nucleotides match TRBD2. V trimming: 4 bases; J trimming: 4 bases; junction bases outside the gene matches: 5. Germline V gene lookup returns CDR1 SGHRS and CDR2 YFSETQ. This CDR3 comprises 17 residues. The CDR3 sequence is CASSPGLAGGPTGELFF. The CDR3 nucleotides read TGCGCCAGCAGCCCCGGACTAGCGGGGGGGCCCACCGGGGAGCTGTTTTTT.

The rearrangement links TRBV29-1 to TRBJ2-7; D perhaps matches TRBD1 (5 bases). V gave up 6 bases and J gave up 3 bases, with 15 bases separating them. The CDR3 length is 13 residues. CDR1 SQVTM and CDR2 ANQGSEA come from the germline V gene. Here the CDR3 DNA reads TGCAGCGTCCCCTCCCCAGGGAACTACGAGCAGTACTTC. This encodes CSVPSPGNYEQYF.